A single sample gave rise to the 12 T cell receptor beta chains below, sequenced in a study of tumor-infiltrating lymphocytes in primary liver carcinoma. Making TCR beta cDNA involved approximately 0.5 ug total RNA and a constant-region primer. Libraries for TCR beta were built through three nested multiplex PCR rounds, which together made up a slightly modified ARM-PCR procedure. Amplification in the first two PCR rounds was performed using TRBV1-TRBV30 forward primers and a C-beta reverse primer for approximately 10 cycles each. TCRdb recomputed calls from the multiplex PCR reads with MiXCR, one row per CDR3 protein. The sample shows some 46,000 distinct CDR3 sequences, 60% to 80% of them seen only once. Co-extracted RNA and DNA came from roughly 20-30 mg of unsorted bulk tissue. What was sequenced was tumor-adjacent normal liver tissue. The receptors were sampled from a woman in her 30s with primary liver carcinoma and hepatitis B virus infection.

Worth noting for this clonotype: The junction departs from germline at one end; a sequencing error may be responsible. The V and J genes are TRBV6-5 and TRBJ2-2; the D gene is possibly TRBD2 (5 bases). The CDR3 totals 13 residues. Germline CDR1 and CDR2: MNHEY and SVGAGI. CDR3 in DNA: TGTGCCACCAGTTACTGGCCCACCGGGGAACTGTTTTTT. Translation gives CATSYWPTGELFF.

As to this clonotype: At one end the junction does not follow the germline gene, possibly because of a read error. The chain carries TRBV12-3 or TRBV12-4 and TRBJ2-7; D possibly corresponds to TRBD2 (6 bases). This CDR3 is 15 amino acids long. The CDR3 reads CASSSLGGLSYEQHF. The CDR3 DNA reads TGTGCCAGCAGTTCCCTCGGAGGGCTCTCCTACGAGCAGCACTTC.

As to this clonotype: Likely a read error: the CDR3 ends without its conserved phenylalanine or tryptophan. The DNA is left out, because the CDR3 cannot be placed on it with certainty; the CDR3 is given as TCRdb lists it. The CDR3 here is CSVGPGLAGSETQYS. The chain joins TRBV29-1 to TRBJ2-5; the D call of TRBD2 is as the table states it, not checked on the DNA. CDR1 and CDR2 (germline): SQVTM, ANQGSEA. The CDR3 region is 15 residues in length, termini included.

Worth noting for this clonotype: A clone one base away is much larger, so this may be a read error. The chain joins TRBV7-9 to TRBJ1-5, with a weak D call TRBD1 (5 bases). Germline lookup yields CDR1 SEHNR and CDR2 FQNEAQ (reference sequence). CDR3 length equals 14 residues. The CDR3, as DNA: TGTGCCAGCAGCTTAGATACGGGGGTTCAGCACCAGCATTTT. Its protein product is CASSLDTGVQHQHF.

Turning to this clonotype: One junction end does not reproduce the germline sequence, and a read error may be involved. The gene calls are TRBV16 and TRBJ1-1; D ambiguous. The germline CDR1 and CDR2 sequences are KGHSY and FQNENV. The CDR3 runs 12 residues. CDR3 DNA sequence: TGTGCCAGCAGCCAGTTATCCGCTGAAGCTCTCTTT. It translates to CASSQLSAEALF. Using reference TRBV16 and TRBJ1-1 for the parts outside the CDR3, the full variable domain is GEEVAQTPKHLVRGEGQKAKLYCAPIKGHSYVFWYQQVLKNEFKFLISFQNENVFDETGMPKERFSAKCLPNSPCSLEIQATKLEDSAVYFCASSQLSAEALFGQGTRLTVV.

This clonotype was seen many times. The chain has TRBV4-1 and TRBJ1-2, with D possibly TRBD1 on 6 matching bases. With 2 bases removed from V and 0 bases from J, the gap between germline ends came to 13 bases. This CDR3 comprises 16 residues. From germline, CDR1 is MGHRA and CDR2 YSYEKL. This CDR3 is CASSQNGTKTNYGYTF. The DNA for the CDR3 is TGCGCCAGCAGCCAAAACGGGACAAAAACTAACTATGGCTACACCTTC.

Turning to this clonotype: This CDR3 is missing its conserved last phenylalanine or tryptophan, likely due to a read error. The chain employs TRBV11-2 and TRBJ2-1; no definite D call. CDR3 size: 11 residues. Germline V gene data show CDR1 as SGHAT and CDR2 as FQNNGV. CDR3 nucleotides: TGTGCTAGCCGAGAGCTTAGTGAGCAGTTCTTA. Protein product: CASRELSEQFL.

Points on this clonotype: This likely comes from a read error, as the CDR3 has no conserved phenylalanine or tryptophan at its end. It is unclear where the CDR3 begins or ends on the DNA, so no DNA is shown, and the CDR3 is as TCRdb lists it. The chain has TRBV12-3 or TRBV12-4 and TRBJ2-3. Counting both end residues, the CDR3 totals 14 amino acids. The CDR3 sequence: CVRTWVGSTDTQYS.

Many counts were recorded for this clonotype. This chain connects TRBV6-5 to TRBJ2-1, with D perhaps TRBD1 (7 bases). Trimming stripped 7 bases from V and 5 bases from J, with 27 bases between. CDR3 length: 18 residues. Germline V gene lookup returns CDR1 MNHEY and CDR2 SVGAGI. CDR3 nucleotide sequence: TGTGCCAGCACTCCGACCCACTCCGGGTTCAGGGGGGACAATGAGCAGTTCTTC. It is translated as CASTPTHSGFRGDNEQFF.

V gene TRBV6-1 combines with J gene TRBJ2-7, with 7 positions matching TRBD2. This CDR3 comprises 15 residues. Germline-derived CDR1 and CDR2 are MNHNS and SASEGT. V gave up 1 base and J gave up 3 bases; unmatched junction bases: 6. CDR3 amino acids: CASSEGGGRNYEQYF. In DNA, the CDR3 is TGTGCCAGCAGTGAAGGGGGAGGGCGCAACTACGAGCAGTACTTC.

Turning to this clonotype: The junction departs from the called germline gene at one end, perhaps through a read error. The chain combines TRBV7-9 with TRBJ2-5, with D tentatively TRBD1 or TRBD2 (6 bases each). CDR1 is SEHNR and CDR2 is FQNEAQ in the germline V gene (reference sequence). This CDR3 has 14 amino acids. CDR3 in amino acids: CACRDTGGLWTQYF. The CDR3 nucleotides read TGTGCCTGCAGAGATACTGGGGGGCTTTGGACCCAGTACTTC.

V gene TRBV6-1 combines with J gene TRBJ2-7, with no clear D. CDR1 and CDR2 from the germline V gene are MNHNS and SASEGT. V shed 10 bases and J shed 0 bases, with 22 bases lying between them. This CDR3 contains 16 residues. The CDR3, as DNA: TGTGCCATCGATCGAATAGCAGGAACTCCCTCCTACGAGCAGTACTTC. Translated, it gives CAIDRIAGTPSYEQYF.